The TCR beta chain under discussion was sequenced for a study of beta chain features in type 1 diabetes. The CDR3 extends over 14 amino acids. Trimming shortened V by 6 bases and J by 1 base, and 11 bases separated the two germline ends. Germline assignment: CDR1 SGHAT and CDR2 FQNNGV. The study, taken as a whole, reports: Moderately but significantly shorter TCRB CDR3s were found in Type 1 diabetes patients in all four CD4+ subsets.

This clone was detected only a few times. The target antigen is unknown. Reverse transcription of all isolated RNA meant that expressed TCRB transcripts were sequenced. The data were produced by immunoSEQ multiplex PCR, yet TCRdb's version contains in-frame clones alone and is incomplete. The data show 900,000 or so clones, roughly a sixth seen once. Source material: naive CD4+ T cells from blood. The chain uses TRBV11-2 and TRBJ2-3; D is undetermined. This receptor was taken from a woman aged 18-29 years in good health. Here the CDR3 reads CASSARTGTDTQYF. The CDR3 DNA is TGTGCCAGCAGTGCTCGGACGGGCACAGATACGCAGTATTTT.